This TCR beta chain was obtained from a study of human T cells and chemical hapten exposure. TCRdb reanalysed the RACE reads using MiXCR and keeps one entry per CDR3 protein. The sample includes some 36,000 distinct CDR3 sequences, over 7.5% of them seen just once. In this sample, this clonotype turned up many times. The sample's time point: patch test 3, about 24 weeks after DPC sensitization. Documented treatment: therapeutic diphenylcyclopropenone sensitization with weekly scalp DPC. Blood, whole and unfractionated, served as the source for total RNA extraction. Donors, patients with alopecia ranging from 18 to 70 years old and judged suitable for DPC, provided samples. The TCR sequence derives from a man between 50 and 59 years old with alopecia areata. Some clones in this sample may be carry-over from other donors' samples. Sample: whole blood, taken in connection with sensitization to the hapten diphenylcyclopropenone (DPC).

The CDR3 loop is CSALRQGYEQYF. The CDR3 bases are TGCAGTGCCCTTCGACAGGGCTACGAGCAGTACTTC. The chain combines TRBV20-1 with TRBJ2-7; 7 nucleotides line up with TRBD1. V shed 6 bases and J 3 bases; nucleotides not matched to a gene: 5. CDR3 length equals 12 residues. Germline CDR1 and CDR2: DFQATT and SNEGSKA (reference sequence).